Presented here are 9 T cell receptor beta chains from one specimen sequenced in a study of cytomegalovirus exposure and HLA in healthy donors. The PCR contained 60 Vbeta and 13 Jbeta primers. TCRdb's table, derived via immunoSEQ multiplex PCR, lists solely in-frame clones and lacks some. The top ten clones hold 6.5% to 7.5% of a sample with some 150,000 clones, roughly 80% of them seen once. Material: PBMCs. The receptors were sampled from a woman aged 30 to 39 in good health and CMV-seropositive.

This rearrangement joins TRBV5-1 to TRBJ2-7, with D maybe TRBD1 (5 bases). CDR3 length: 13 amino acids. V was cut by 0 bases and J by 4 bases, with 8 bases left in between. Per germline, CDR1 SGHRS and CDR2 YFSETQ. The CDR3, as DNA: TGCGCCAGCAGCTTGGGCGCAGGGTACGAGCAGTACTTC. Translated, it gives CASSLGAGYEQYF.

This clone was observed a single time. The chain links TRBV4-3 to TRBJ1-1, with TRBD1 matching 8 bases. The CDR3 totals 14 residues. J gave up 4 bases and V 3 bases, and 4 bases lay outside the gene matches. The V gene's germline CDR1 is LGHNA and CDR2 YSLEER. The CDR3 DNA sequence: TGCGCCAGCAGCCATTACAGGGGGGGCACTGAAGCTTTCTTT. The encoded protein is CASSHYRGGTEAFF.

The chain uses TRBV27 and TRBJ2-6, with TRBD1 matching over 8 bases. The CDR3 extends over 16 amino acids. V was pared by 6 bases and J by 3 bases, with 7 bases of the junction left unmatched. From germline, CDR1 is MNHEY and CDR2 SMNVEV (reference sequence). The CDR3, as DNA: TGTGCCAGCAGACTGTCAGGGGGCGGTGGGGCCAACGTCCTGACTTTC. Its protein is CASRLSGGGGANVLTF.

This clone was counted only a few times. The rearrangement links TRBV9 to TRBJ2-5; 10 nucleotides align to TRBD1. The V and J ends lost 4 bases and 5 bases, in that order; junction bases with no gene match: 11. The CDR3 is made up of 16 amino acids. Germline V gene data show CDR1 as SGDLS and CDR2 as YYNGEE. The CDR3 region is CASSRTGGGSGETQYF. CDR3 coding DNA: TGTGCCAGCAGCCGGACAGGGGGAGGGTCGGGGGAGACCCAGTACTTC.

The chain recombines TRBV2 with TRBJ2-7, with 9 bases identical to TRBD1. V was clipped by 5 bases and J by 3 bases; unmatched bases: 5. The CDR3 length is 14 residues. In germline, CDR1 is SNHLY, CDR2 FYNNEI. As DNA, the CDR3 is TGTGCCAGCAGTACCGGGACAGGGCTCTACGAGCAGTACTTC. It encodes CASSTGTGLYEQYF.

This chain connects TRBV5-4 to TRBJ1-2; no clear D gene. Trimming shortened V by 2 bases and J by 2 bases, and 16 bases separated the two germline ends. This CDR3 has 16 amino acids. The germline CDR1 and CDR2 sequences are SGHNT and YYREEE (reference sequence). The CDR3 loop reads CASSLLVEQKNYGYTF. As DNA, the CDR3 is TGTGCCAGCAGCTTATTAGTTGAACAGAAGAACTATGGCTACACCTTC.

With respect to this clone: The junction departs from the called germline gene at one end, perhaps through a read error. The V gene is TRBV27, the J gene TRBJ2-7; 8 bases fit TRBD1. Per the germline V gene, CDR1 is MNHEY and CDR2 is SMNVEV (reference sequence). This CDR3 spans 12 amino acids. This chain's CDR3 is CASSLHRGEPYF. The CDR3, as DNA: TGTGCCAGCAGTTTACACAGGGGGGAGCCGTACTTC.

The genes are TRBV5-6 and TRBJ1-1, with no clear D. Trimming removed 0 bases from V and 7 bases from J, with 10 bases in between. Per germline, CDR1 SGHDT and CDR2 YYEEEE. This CDR3 is 13 amino acids long. The CDR3 DNA reads as TGTGCCAGCAGCTTGGGTGTGGAGAATGAAGCTTTCTTT. Translated, it gives CASSLGVENEAFF.

CDR3: CASSFREGEQYF. The CDR3 DNA follows: TGTGCCAGCAGTTTCAGGGAGGGCGAGCAGTACTTC. This chain connects TRBV7-9 to TRBJ2-7; 7 bases are shared with TRBD2. The CDR3 is 12 residues long. Germline V CDR1 and CDR2: SEHNR, FQNEAQ (reference sequence). J lost 6 bases, V lost 6 bases, and 5 bases had no gene match.